These T cell receptor beta chains were read from a single sample in a study of OX40 agonist ivuxolimab in advanced cancers. Libraries were prepared by immunoSEQ multiplex PCR; TCRdb keeps only in-frame clonotypes and omits some of them. In the table there are tens of thousands of clones, 87% of which are singletons. Material: CD4+ or CD8+ T cells sorted from blood, obtained in a trial of the OX40 agonist ivuxolimab. The source is an adult with an advanced solid tumor such as melanoma, head and neck, liver or kidney cancer. CDR3s include the opening cysteine and the closing phenylalanine or tryptophan. D genes are given only for firm matches. Clone sizes are given selectively: once, few, many, or a class where the clone is expanded.

clone size	D gene	V gene	J gene	CDR3 protein	CDR3 DNA
.	.	TRBV6-5	TRBJ1-5	CASSYRGYSNQPQHF	TGTGCCAGCAGTTACAGGGGGTATAGCAATCAGCCCCAGCATTTT
.	.	TRBV7-3	TRBJ2-5	CASSSPGEETQYF	TGTGCCAGCAGCTCGCCCGGGGAGGAGACCCAGTACTTC
.	.	TRBV5-1	TRBJ1-1	CASSLRGAGDTEAFF	TGCGCCAGCAGCCTGCGGGGGGCAGGGGACACTGAAGCTTTCTTT
.	.	TRBV19	TRBJ2-7	CASSTGRMEQYF	TGTGCCAGTAGTACGGGACGGATGGAGCAGTACTTC
.	.	TRBV5-4	TRBJ1-6	CASSSGGTSSSYNSPLHF	TGTGCCAGCAGCTCGGGGGGGACCTCCAGCTCCTATAATTCACCCCTCCACTTT
.	.	TRBV11-2	TRBJ2-1	CASSFSGQLNSYNEQFF	TGTGCCAGCAGCTTTAGCGGACAGCTAAACTCCTACAATGAGCAGTTCTTC
once	.	TRBV6-5	TRBJ1-1	CASSPGRNTEAFF	TGTGCCAGCAGTCCGGGACGGAACACTGAAGCTTTCTTT
.	TRBD2	TRBV27	TRBJ2-7	CASTYGAPGLAYEQYF	TGTGCCAGCACTTACGGGGCCCCGGGACTAGCTTACGAGCAGTACTTC
.	.	TRBV18	TRBJ2-3	CASSTGGSSFVGDTDTQYF	TGTGCCAGCTCGACCGGTGGCAGCTCGTTCGTGGGTGACACAGATACGCAGTATTTT
.	.	TRBV9	TRBJ2-5	CASSVRQDQETQYF	TGTGCCAGCAGCGTACGACAGGACCAAGAGACCCAGTACTTC
.	.	TRBV29-1	TRBJ1-2	CSVPIGADAYTF	TGCAGCGTCCCCATCGGGGCAGACGCCTACACCTTC
.	.	TRBV11-2	TRBJ2-3	CASSLDPGSTDTQYF	TGTGCCAGCAGCTTAGATCCGGGGAGCACAGATACGCAGTATTTT
.	.	TRBV2	TRBJ1-4	CASREIRATNEKLFF	TGTGCCAGCAGGGAAATCCGGGCAACTAATGAAAAACTGTTTTTT
.	.	TRBV29-1	TRBJ1-5	CSVGAGVNQPQHF	TGCAGCGTTGGGGCGGGGGTTAATCAGCCCCAGCATTTT
.	TRBD2	TRBV4-1	TRBJ2-1	CASSPRTSGGVASYNEQFF	TGCGCCAGCAGCCCCCGGACTAGCGGGGGGGTGGCCTCCTACAATGAGCAGTTCTTC
once	TRBD1	TRBV7-3	TRBJ2-5	CASSLSALGGQGAHVKETQYF	TGTGCCAGCAGCTTGAGTGCGTTGGGAGGACAGGGGGCGCATGTAAAAGAGACCCAGTACTTC
.	TRBD1	TRBV5-4	TRBJ2-5	CASSAGQGYIETQYF	TGTGCCAGCAGCGCGGGACAGGGGTACATAGAGACCCAGTACTTC
.	.	TRBV6-5	TRBJ2-3	CASSYSRRSTDTQYF	TGTGCCAGCAGTTACTCCAGGAGATCGACAGATACGCAGTATTTT
once	.	TRBV5-1	TRBJ1-2	CASSLERGNEDGYTF	TGCGCCAGCAGCTTGGAACGGGGAAACGAGGATGGCTACACCTTC
once	.	TRBV18	TRBJ1-1	CASSPNYRNTEAFF	TGTGCCAGCTCACCCAATTACAGAAACACTGAAGCTTTCTTT
.	TRBD1	TRBV10-2	TRBJ1-3	CASRTFSTGLSGNTIYF	TGCGCCAGCAGGACCTTTTCGACAGGGCTCTCTGGAAACACCATATATTTT
.	TRBD2	TRBV4-1	TRBJ2-1	CASSQDGGVWTSPFF	TGCGCCAGCAGCCAAGATGGGGGGGTGTGGACTAGCCCGTTCTTC
.	.	TRBV7-7	TRBJ2-1	CASSPSDNYNEQFF	TGTGCCAGCAGCCCAAGCGATAACTACAATGAGCAGTTCTTC